This TCR beta chain derives from a study of T-cell memory formation after mild COVID-19. CDR1 LNHDA and CDR2 SQIVND come from the germline V gene (reference sequence). The J segment lost 4 bases and the V segment lost 10 bases, leaving 12 bases of the junction unmatched. The CDR3 sequence is 14 residues long. TCRdb re-called the 5' RACE reads through MiXCR, storing one row per CDR3 protein. The table includes roughly 620,000 distinct CDR3 sequences, roughly 17% detected once. Many counts were recorded for this clonotype. This clonotype was sampled from an adult woman who had mild COVID-19 (a few samples of this study predate the infection). Cell type and time point are not known. V is TRBV19 and J is TRBJ1-2, with 7 bases aligning to TRBD1. The source material was PBMCs or a T cell subset sorted from them (not recorded which). This chain's CDR3 is CATSGEGATYGYTF. CDR3 coding DNA: TGTGCCACCTCAGGGGAGGGGGCGACCTATGGCTACACCTTC. Complete variable domain (other parts from reference TRBV19 and TRBJ1-2): DGGITQSPKYLFRKEGQNVTLSCEQNLNHDAMYWYRQDPGQGLRLIYYSQIVNDFQKGDIAEGYSVSREKKESFPLTVTSAQKNPTAFYLCATSGEGATYGYTFGSGTRLTVV.